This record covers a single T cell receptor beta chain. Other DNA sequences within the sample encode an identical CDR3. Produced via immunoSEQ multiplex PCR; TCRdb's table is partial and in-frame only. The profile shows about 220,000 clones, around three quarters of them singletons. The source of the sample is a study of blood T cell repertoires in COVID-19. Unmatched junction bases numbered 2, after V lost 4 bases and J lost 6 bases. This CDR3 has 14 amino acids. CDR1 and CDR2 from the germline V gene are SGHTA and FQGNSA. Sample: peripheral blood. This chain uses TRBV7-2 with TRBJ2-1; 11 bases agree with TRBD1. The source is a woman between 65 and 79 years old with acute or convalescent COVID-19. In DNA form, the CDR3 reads TGTGCCAGCAGCTCGGACAGGGGGCGCAATGAGCAGTTCTTC. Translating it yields CASSSDRGRNEQFF.